The rows below give T cell receptor beta chains drawn from one sample of a study of blood T cell repertoires in COVID-19. Here immunoSEQ multiplex PCR was the method, and the copy in TCRdb shows in-frame clones only, minus some. The data contain under 60,000 clones, approximately 82% of them seen just once; the ten biggest clones take up about 3.4%. Sequencing was done on a sample of peripheral blood. The origin of the receptors is a man in his fifties or sixties with acute or convalescent COVID-19. The CDR3 runs from the conserved cysteine through the conserved F or W. Fields, in order: clone size, D gene, V gene, J gene, CDR3 DNA, CDR3 protein. A D gene is named only where the DNA matches it firmly. Not all rows give a size; the values are once, few, many and, for expanded clones, a class.

clone size: few; D gene: TRBD1; V gene: TRBV5-4; J gene: TRBJ1-3; CDR3 DNA: TGTGCCAGCAGCGTACAGGGGGTCGCTGGAAACACCATATATTTT; CDR3 protein: CASSVQGVAGNTIYF
clone size: NA; D gene: TRBD2; V gene: TRBV5-1; J gene: TRBJ2-5; CDR3 DNA: TGCGCCAGCAGCCGGACTAGCGGGAAAGAGACCCAGTACTTC; CDR3 protein: CASSRTSGKETQYF
clone size: NA; D gene: NA; V gene: TRBV9; J gene: TRBJ2-3; CDR3 DNA: TGTGCCAGCAGCCCCCGACAGAGAGGCACAGATACGCAGTATTTT; CDR3 protein: CASSPRQRGTDTQYF
clone size: NA; D gene: TRBD1; V gene: TRBV24-1; J gene: TRBJ2-5; CDR3 DNA: TGTGCCACCAGTGCCCCGACAGGGGAATTTGAAGAGACCCAGTACTTC; CDR3 protein: CATSAPTGEFEETQYF
clone size: few; D gene: TRBD1; V gene: TRBV5-1; J gene: TRBJ2-7; CDR3 DNA: TGCGCCAGCAGCCGTTGGACAGGGGGAAACTACGAGCAGTACTTC; CDR3 protein: CASSRWTGGNYEQYF
clone size: NA; D gene: TRBD1; V gene: TRBV4-2; J gene: TRBJ2-2; CDR3 DNA: TGTGCCAGCGCCTTGGGGATGGCAGGGGGTGACGGGGAGCTGTTTTTT; CDR3 protein: CASALGMAGGDGELFF
clone size: once; D gene: NA; V gene: TRBV14; J gene: TRBJ1-1; CDR3 DNA: TGTGCCAGCAGCCTACAGGCTAACACTGAAGCTTTCTTT; CDR3 protein: CASSLQANTEAFF
clone size: NA; D gene: NA; V gene: TRBV19; J gene: TRBJ2-3; CDR3 DNA: TGTGCCAGTAGCAAGAGAGCGGCTTTTTCTAGCACAGATACGCAGTATTTT; CDR3 protein: CASSKRAAFSSTDTQYF
clone size: few; D gene: TRBD1; V gene: TRBV6-1; J gene: TRBJ1-6; CDR3 DNA: TGTGCCAGCAGTGATCCCACCAAGACAGGGTCAATTTCACCCCTCCACTTT; CDR3 protein: CASSDPTKTGSISPLHF
clone size: NA; D gene: NA; V gene: TRBV28; J gene: TRBJ2-3; CDR3 DNA: TGTGCCAGCAGTTTCGAGGGTTCTAGCACAGATACGCAGTATTTT; CDR3 protein: CASSFEGSSTDTQYF
clone size: once; D gene: NA; V gene: TRBV19; J gene: TRBJ1-1; CDR3 DNA: TGTGCCAGCCATTTGGGCCCCACAGGAGTGTTTGAAGCTTTCTTT; CDR3 protein: CASHLGPTGVFEAFF